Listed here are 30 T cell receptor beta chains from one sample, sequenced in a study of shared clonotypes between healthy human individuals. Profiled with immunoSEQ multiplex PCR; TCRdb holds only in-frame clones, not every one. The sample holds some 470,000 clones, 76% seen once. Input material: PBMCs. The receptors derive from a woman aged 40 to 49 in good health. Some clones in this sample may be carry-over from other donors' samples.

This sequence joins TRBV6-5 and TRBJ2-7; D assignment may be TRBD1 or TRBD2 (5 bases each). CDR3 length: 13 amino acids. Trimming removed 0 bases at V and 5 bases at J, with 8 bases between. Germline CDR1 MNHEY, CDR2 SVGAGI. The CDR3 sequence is CASSYSRGDEQYF. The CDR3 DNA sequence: TGTGCCAGCAGTTACTCAAGGGGAGACGAGCAGTACTTC.

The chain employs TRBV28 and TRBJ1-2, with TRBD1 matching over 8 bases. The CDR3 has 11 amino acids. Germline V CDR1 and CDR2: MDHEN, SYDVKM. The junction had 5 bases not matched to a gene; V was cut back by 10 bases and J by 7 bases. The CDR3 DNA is TGTGCCACGGACAGGGCTGGTGGCTACACCTTC. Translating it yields CATDRAGGYTF.

The chain's CDR3 is CASSQPGDYSTYEQYF. The CDR3 coding sequence is TGTGCCAGCAGCCAACCCGGGGACTATTCGACCTACGAGCAGTACTTC. The V and J genes are TRBV4-2 and TRBJ2-7; TRBD2 agrees at 7 bases. The V gene's germline CDR1 is LGHNA and CDR2 YNFKEQ. The CDR3 has 16 amino acids. Germline trimming cut 2 bases from V and 2 bases from J; bases unmatched to any gene: 9.

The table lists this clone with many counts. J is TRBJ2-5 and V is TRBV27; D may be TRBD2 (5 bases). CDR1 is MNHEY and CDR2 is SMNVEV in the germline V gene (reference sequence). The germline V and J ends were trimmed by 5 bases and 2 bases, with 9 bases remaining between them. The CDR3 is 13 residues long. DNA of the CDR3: TGTGCCAGCAGTCGCGCGGGTCAAGAGACCCAGTACTTC. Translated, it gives CASSRAGQETQYF.

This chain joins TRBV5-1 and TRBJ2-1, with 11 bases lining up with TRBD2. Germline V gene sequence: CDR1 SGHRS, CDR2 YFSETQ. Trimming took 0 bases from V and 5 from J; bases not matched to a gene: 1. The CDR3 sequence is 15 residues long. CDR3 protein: CASSLVAGGDNEQFF. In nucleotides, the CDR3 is TGCGCCAGCAGCTTGGTAGCGGGAGGGGACAATGAGCAGTTCTTC.

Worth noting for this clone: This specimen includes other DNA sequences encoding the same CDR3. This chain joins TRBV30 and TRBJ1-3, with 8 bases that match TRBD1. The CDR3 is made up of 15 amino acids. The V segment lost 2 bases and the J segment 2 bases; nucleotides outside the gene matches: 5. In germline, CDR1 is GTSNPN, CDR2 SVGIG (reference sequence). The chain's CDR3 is CAWSPGQGAGNTIYF. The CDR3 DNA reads TGTGCCTGGAGTCCCGGACAGGGAGCTGGAAACACCATATATTTT.

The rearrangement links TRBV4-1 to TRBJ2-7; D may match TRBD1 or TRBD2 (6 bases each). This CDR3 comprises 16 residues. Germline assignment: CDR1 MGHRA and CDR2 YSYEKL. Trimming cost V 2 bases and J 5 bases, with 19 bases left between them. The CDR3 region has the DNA TGCGCCAGCAGCCAAACCCCCCCGGGGGCGCGGAACGAGCAGTACTTC. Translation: CASSQTPPGARNEQYF.

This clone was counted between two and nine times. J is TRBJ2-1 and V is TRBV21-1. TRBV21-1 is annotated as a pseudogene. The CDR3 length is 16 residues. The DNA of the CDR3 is TGTGCCAGCAGCACGACAGGCGGGACGCAACTCAATGAGCAGTTCTTC. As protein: CASSTTGGTQLNEQFF.

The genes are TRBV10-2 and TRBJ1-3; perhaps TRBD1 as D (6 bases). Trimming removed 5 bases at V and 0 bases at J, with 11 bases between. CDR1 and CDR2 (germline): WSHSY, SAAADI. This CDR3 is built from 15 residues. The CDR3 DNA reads TGCGCCAGCAGTTGGGGACAAAGCTCTGGAAACACCATATATTTT. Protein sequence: CASSWGQSSGNTIYF.

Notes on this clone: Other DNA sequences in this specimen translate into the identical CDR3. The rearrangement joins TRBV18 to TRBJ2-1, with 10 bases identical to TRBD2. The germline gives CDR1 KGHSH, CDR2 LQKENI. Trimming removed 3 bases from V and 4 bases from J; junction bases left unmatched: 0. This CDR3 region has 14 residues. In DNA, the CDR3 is TGTGCCAGCTCACCGACTAGCGGGTACAATGAGCAGTTCTTC. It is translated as CASSPTSGYNEQFF.

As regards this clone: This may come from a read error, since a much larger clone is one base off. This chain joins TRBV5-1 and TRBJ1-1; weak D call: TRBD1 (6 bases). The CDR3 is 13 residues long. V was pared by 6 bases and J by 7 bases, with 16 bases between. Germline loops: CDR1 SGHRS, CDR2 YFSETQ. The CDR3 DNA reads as TGCGCCAGCAACCTCCGGGGGGGCATTGAAGCTTTCTTT. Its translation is CASNLRGGIEAFF. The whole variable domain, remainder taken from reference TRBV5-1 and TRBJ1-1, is KAGVTQTPRYLIKTRGQQVTLSCSPISGHRSVSWYQQTPGQGLQFLFEYFSETQRNKGNFPGRFSGRQFSNSRSEMNVSTLELGDSALYLCASNLRGGIEAFFGQGTRLTVV.

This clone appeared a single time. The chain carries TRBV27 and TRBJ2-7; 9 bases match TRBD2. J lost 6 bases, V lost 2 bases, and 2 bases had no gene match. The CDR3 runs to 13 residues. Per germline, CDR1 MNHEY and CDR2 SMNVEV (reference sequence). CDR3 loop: CASSLAGGPEQYF. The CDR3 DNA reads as TGTGCCAGCAGTTTAGCGGGAGGGCCCGAGCAGTACTTC.

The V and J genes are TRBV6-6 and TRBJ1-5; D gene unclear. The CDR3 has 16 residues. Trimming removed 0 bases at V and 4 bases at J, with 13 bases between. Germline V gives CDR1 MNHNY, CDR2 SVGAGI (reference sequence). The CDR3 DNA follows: TGTGCCAGCAGTTACTCCCCACGGCCCCAAAATCAGCCCCAGCATTTT. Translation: CASSYSPRPQNQPQHF.

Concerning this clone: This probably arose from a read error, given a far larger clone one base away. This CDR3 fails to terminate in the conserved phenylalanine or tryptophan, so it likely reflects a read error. CDR3 loop: CASSYSISTEAFL. The CDR3, as DNA: TGTGCCAGCAGTTACTCTATCAGCACTGAAGCTTTCCTT. The chain couples TRBV6-6 to TRBJ1-1; D not resolved. Germline assignment: CDR1 MNHNY and CDR2 SVGAGI (reference sequence). The germline V and J ends were trimmed by 0 bases and 4 bases, with 6 bases remaining between them. This CDR3 region has 13 residues.

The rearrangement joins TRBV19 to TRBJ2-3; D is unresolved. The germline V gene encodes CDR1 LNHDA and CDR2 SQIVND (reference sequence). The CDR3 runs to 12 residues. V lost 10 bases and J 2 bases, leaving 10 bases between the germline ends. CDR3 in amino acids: CATSEYTDTQYF. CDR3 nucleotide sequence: TGTGCCACCAGCGAATACACAGATACGCAGTATTTT.

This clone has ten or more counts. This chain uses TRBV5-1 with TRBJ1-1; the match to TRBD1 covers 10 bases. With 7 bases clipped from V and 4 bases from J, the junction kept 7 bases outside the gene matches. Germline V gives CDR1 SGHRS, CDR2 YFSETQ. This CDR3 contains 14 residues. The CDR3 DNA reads TGCGCCAGCTCCGAGGGACAGGGGAGCACTGAAGCTTTCTTT. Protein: CASSEGQGSTEAFF.

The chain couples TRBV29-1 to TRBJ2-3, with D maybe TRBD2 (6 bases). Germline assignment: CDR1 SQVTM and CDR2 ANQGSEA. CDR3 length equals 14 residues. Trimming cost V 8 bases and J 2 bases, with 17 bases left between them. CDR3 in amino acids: CSYGSGVPTDTQYF. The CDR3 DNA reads TGCAGCTACGGTAGCGGAGTGCCCACAGATACGCAGTATTTT.

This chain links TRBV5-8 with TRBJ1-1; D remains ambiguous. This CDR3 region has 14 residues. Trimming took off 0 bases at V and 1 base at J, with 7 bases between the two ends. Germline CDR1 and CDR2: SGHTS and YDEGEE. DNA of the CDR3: TGTGCCAGCAGCTTGGTTGAGGGGAACACTGAAGCTTTCTTT. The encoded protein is CASSLVEGNTEAFF.

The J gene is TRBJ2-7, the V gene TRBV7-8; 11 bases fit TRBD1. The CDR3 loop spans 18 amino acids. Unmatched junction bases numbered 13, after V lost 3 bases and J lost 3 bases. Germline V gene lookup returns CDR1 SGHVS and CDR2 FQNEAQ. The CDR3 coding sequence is TGTGCCAGCAGCTTTAACCCGCCGTTGGACAGGGGGCGCTACGAGCAGTACTTC. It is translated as CASSFNPPLDRGRYEQYF.

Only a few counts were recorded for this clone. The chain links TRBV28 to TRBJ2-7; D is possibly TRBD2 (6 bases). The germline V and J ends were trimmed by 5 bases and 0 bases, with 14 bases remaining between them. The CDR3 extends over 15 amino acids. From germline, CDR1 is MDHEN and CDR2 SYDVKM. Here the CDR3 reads CASSDLADSSYEQYF. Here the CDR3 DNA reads TGTGCCAGCAGTGACTTAGCGGATAGCTCCTACGAGCAGTACTTC.

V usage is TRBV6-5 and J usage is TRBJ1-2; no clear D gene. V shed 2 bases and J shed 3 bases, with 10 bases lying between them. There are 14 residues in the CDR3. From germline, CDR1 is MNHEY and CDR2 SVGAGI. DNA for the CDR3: TGTGCCAGCAGTTACGCCACAGCTTACTATGGCTACACCTTC. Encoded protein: CASSYATAYYGYTF.

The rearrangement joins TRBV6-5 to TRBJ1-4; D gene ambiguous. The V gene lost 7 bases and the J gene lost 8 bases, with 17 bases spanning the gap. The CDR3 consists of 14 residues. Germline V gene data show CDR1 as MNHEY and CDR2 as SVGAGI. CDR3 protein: CASTPGPGEEKLFF. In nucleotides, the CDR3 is TGTGCCAGCACCCCCGGGCCTGGGGAGGAAAAACTGTTTTTT.

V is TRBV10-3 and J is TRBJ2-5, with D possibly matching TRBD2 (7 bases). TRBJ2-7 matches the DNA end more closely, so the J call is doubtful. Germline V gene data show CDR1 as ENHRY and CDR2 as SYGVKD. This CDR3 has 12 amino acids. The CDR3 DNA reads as TGTGCCATCAGGGGGGGGCTGGACGAGCAGTACTTC. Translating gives CAIRGGLDEQYF.

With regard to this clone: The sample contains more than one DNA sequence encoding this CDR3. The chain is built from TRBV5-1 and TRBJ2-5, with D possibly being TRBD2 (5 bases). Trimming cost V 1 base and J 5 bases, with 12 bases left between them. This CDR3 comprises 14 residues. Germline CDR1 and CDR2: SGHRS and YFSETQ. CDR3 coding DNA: TGCGCCAGCAGCTTGATAAGGCTAGCTGAGACCCAGTACTTC. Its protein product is CASSLIRLAETQYF.

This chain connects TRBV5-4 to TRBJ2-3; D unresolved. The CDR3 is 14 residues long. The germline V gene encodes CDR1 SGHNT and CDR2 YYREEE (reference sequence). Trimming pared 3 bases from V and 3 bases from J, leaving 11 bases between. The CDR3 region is CASSSSLTTDTQYF. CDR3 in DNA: TGTGCCAGCAGCTCGTCCCTAACGACAGATACGCAGTATTTT.

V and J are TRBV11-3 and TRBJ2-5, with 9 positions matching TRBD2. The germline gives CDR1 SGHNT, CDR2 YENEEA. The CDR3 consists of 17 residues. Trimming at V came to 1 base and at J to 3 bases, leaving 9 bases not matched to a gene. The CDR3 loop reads CASSLGSGGRAEETQYF. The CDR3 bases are TGTGCCAGCAGCTTAGGCTCGGGCGGGAGGGCGGAAGAGACCCAGTACTTC.

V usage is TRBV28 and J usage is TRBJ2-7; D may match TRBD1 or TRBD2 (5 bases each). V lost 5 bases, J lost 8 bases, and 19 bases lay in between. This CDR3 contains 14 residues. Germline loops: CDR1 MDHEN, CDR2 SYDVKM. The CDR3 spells CASSLPGTPTKQYF. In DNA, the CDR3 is TGTGCCAGCAGTCTCCCCGGGACCCCTACGAAGCAGTACTTC.

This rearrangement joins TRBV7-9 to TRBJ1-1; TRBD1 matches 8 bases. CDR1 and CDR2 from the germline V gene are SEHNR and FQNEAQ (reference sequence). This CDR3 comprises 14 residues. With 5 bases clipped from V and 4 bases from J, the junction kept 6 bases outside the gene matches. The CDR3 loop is CASSNQDRVTEAFF. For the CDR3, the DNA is TGTGCCAGCAGCAACCAGGACAGGGTCACTGAAGCTTTCTTT.

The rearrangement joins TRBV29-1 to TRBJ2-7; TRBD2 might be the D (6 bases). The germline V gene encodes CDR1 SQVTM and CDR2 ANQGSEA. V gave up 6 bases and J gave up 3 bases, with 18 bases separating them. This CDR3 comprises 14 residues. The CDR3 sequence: CSVAGGNPLYEQYF. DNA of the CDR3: TGCAGCGTCGCTGGGGGGAACCCCCTCTACGAGCAGTACTTC.

CDR3 sequence: CASSLPGLAGGEQFF. The CDR3, as DNA: TGTGCCAGCTCCTTACCGGGACTAGCGGGAGGGGAGCAGTTCTTC. The V and J genes are TRBV7-9 and TRBJ2-1; 16 bases agree with TRBD2. Germline CDR1 and CDR2: SEHNR and FQNEAQ (reference sequence). The CDR3 spans 15 residues. J was trimmed by 10 bases and V by 8 bases; bases with no gene match: 8.